The sample holds a few counts of the clone carrying this TCR beta chain. Generated by immunoSEQ multiplex PCR, the TCRdb table keeps only in-frame clones and is missing some. The sample contains approximately 9,500 clones, 74% of which appear only once. The trim removed 4 bases at V and 9 bases at J, leaving 5 bases unmatched. CDR3 size: 14 residues. Per the germline V gene, CDR1 is SEHNR and CDR2 is FQNEAQ (reference sequence). This sample is drawn from a study of PD-1 blockade in classical Hodgkin lymphoma. Each and every patient relapsed after autologous stem cell transplantation, and patients got differing brentuximab vedotin exposure. Thawed PBMCs underwent magnetic negative selection to yield purified CD4+ T cells.

The source was CD4+ T cells from blood, collected at baseline. The sequence came from a human donor with classical Hodgkin lymphoma. V and J are TRBV7-9 and TRBJ1-6; 8 bases map to TRBD1. The CDR3 nucleotides read TGTGCCAGCAGCTCTTCAGGGGGCGGTTCACCCCTCCACTTT. Its protein is CASSSSGGGSPLHF.